This T cell receptor (beta chain) was found in a study of cytomegalovirus exposure and HLA in healthy donors. Overall study results and limits: Being productive about 90% or about 30% of the time was typical of most TCR beta V segments in an earlier analysis.

This clone was counted between two and nine times. Its antigen is not known. PCR amplification relied on 60 Vbeta primers (plus 13 Jbeta primers). In the original processing: Later reanalysis found approximately 76 million unique TCR beta chains, 9 million to 12 million of them shared. Only in-frame clones appear in the TCRdb table, and some are missing; sequencing was by immunoSEQ multiplex PCR. D and trimming come from the DNA, and the V and J calls and clone size come from that table. Here the sample spans about 60,000 clones, nearly 85% being singletons. Germline V CDR1 and CDR2: LNHDA, SQIVND (reference sequence). V lost 5 bases, J lost 2 bases, and 8 bases stayed unmatched. This CDR3 spans 17 amino acids.

The sample was PBMCs. This chain uses TRBV19 with TRBJ1-5, with TRBD1 matching over 11 bases. The source of this sequence is a man aged 30 to 45 in good health and CMV-seronegative. The CDR3: CASSPWDRGKGNQPQHF. DNA of the CDR3: TGTGCCAGTAGTCCGTGGGACAGGGGGAAGGGCAATCAGCCCCAGCATTTT.